This TCR beta chain was observed in a study of T cell changes during pregnancy in multiple sclerosis. The germline V gene has CDR1 GTSNPN and CDR2 SVGIG (reference sequence). Trimming stripped 4 bases from V and 4 bases from J, with 13 bases between. The CDR3 is 14 amino acids. This clone has a single count. Libraries were prepared by immunoSEQ multiplex PCR; TCRdb keeps only in-frame clonotypes and omits some of them. The sample includes 35,000 to 45,000 clones, roughly 91% of them seen just once. This receptor was obtained from a female donor with multiple sclerosis, enrolled in a pregnancy study. The chain has TRBV30 and TRBJ2-2; a possible D gene is TRBD2 (5 bases). The specimen comprised CD4+ T cells from peripheral blood mononuclear cells, sampled in the first trimester of pregnancy. The CDR3 DNA follows: TGTGCCTGGAACGAGGGCCTTTCCACCGGGGAGCTGTTTTTT. This encodes CAWNEGLSTGELFF.